The 16 T cell receptor beta chains below all came from one sample that was sequenced in a study of cytotoxic CD8 clonotypes in ibrutinib-treated CLL. Here immunoSEQ multiplex PCR was the method, and the copy in TCRdb shows in-frame clones only, minus some. The sample lists 120,000 to 150,000 clones, 70% to 80% occurring once. This sample comprised PBMCs, obtained after 12 months of ibrutinib treatment. Receptor source: a human donor with chronic lymphocytic leukemia.

This clone has just a few counts. CDR3 loop: CASSVELTTYEQYF. CDR3 nucleotide sequence: TGTGCCAGCAGCGTAGAACTAACAACCTACGAGCAGTACTTC. The V gene is TRBV9, the J gene TRBJ2-7; no definite D call. Trimming removed 0 bases at V and 2 bases at J, with 9 bases between. The CDR3 runs 14 residues. Germline loops: CDR1 SGDLS, CDR2 YYNGEE.

This chain uses TRBV27 with TRBJ1-5, with TRBD1 matching 7 bases. Germline-derived CDR1 and CDR2 are MNHEY and SMNVEV (reference sequence). This CDR3 spans 16 amino acids. The V gene end was trimmed by 8 bases and the J gene end by 2 bases; junction bases not matched to a gene: 12. DNA for the CDR3: TGTGCCAGCGGACGACAGGGAGATTTGGGCAATCAGCCCCAGCATTTT. The encoded protein is CASGRQGDLGNQPQHF.

The chain couples TRBV7-9 to TRBJ1-5; TRBD1 might be the D (5 bases). The V end lost 4 bases, the J end lost 11 bases, and 27 bases lay between the germline ends. Germline assignment: CDR1 SEHNR and CDR2 FQNEAQ (reference sequence). The CDR3 runs to 17 residues. As DNA, the CDR3 is TGTGCCAGCAGCTCCCTATGGGGCAGGAGCCTGGTATGGTCCCAGCATTTT. Translated, it gives CASSSLWGRSLVWSQHF. The full variable domain, in which reference TRBV7-9 and TRBJ1-5 provide the parts outside the CDR3, is DTGVSQNPRHKITKRGQNVTFRCDPISEHNRLYWYRQTLGQGPEFLTYFQNEAQLEKSRLLSDRFSAERPKGSFSTLEIQRTEQGDSAMYLCASSSLWGRSLVWSQHFGDGTRLSIL.

The V call is TRBV30, the J call TRBJ2-1, with a tentative D call TRBD1 (7 bases). Germline V gene sequence: CDR1 GTSNPN, CDR2 SVGIG (reference sequence). V shed 8 bases and J shed 7 bases, with 18 bases lying between them. The CDR3 sequence is 13 residues long. The CDR3 protein is CARNVAGGNEQFF. The CDR3 nucleotides are TGTGCCAGGAATGTAGCAGGGGGGAATGAGCAGTTCTTC.

The V call is TRBV7-2, the J call TRBJ1-5; 8 bases match TRBD1. Trimming removed 5 bases from V and 7 bases from J; junction bases left unmatched: 10. Germline V gene data show CDR1 as SGHTA and CDR2 as FQGNSA. The CDR3 runs 15 residues. The CDR3 sequence: CASSPTGTGGQPQHF. The DNA of the CDR3 is TGTGCCAGCAGCCCGACCGGGACAGGAGGACAGCCCCAGCATTTT.

The count of this clone is one. The chain links TRBV19 to TRBJ2-5; TRBD1 matches at 10 bases. V shed 4 bases and J 4 bases; nucleotides not matched to a gene: 6. In germline, CDR1 is LNHDA, CDR2 SQIVND (reference sequence). The CDR3 has 15 residues. CDR3 coding DNA: TGTGCCAGTAGTACCGGGACAGGGGAGGGAGAGACCCAGTACTTC. Encoded protein: CASSTGTGEGETQYF.

In this sample, this clone turned up a few times. This chain uses TRBV2 with TRBJ1-5, with 7 nucleotides matching TRBD1. This CDR3 region has 15 residues. Germline V gives CDR1 SNHLY, CDR2 FYNNEI. V shed 6 bases, J shed 4 bases, and the junction held 9 bases outside the gene matches. CDR3 nucleotide sequence: TGTGCCAGCAGCCCCCGAGGGGGCGAAAATCAGCCCCAGCATTTT. Translated, it gives CASSPRGGENQPQHF.

The chain carries TRBV19 and TRBJ1-2; tentatively, D is TRBD1 (5 bases). The V end was cut by 6 bases, the J end by 6 bases, with 20 bases between. This CDR3 spans 15 amino acids. Germline V lookup: CDR1 LNHDA, CDR2 SQIVND (reference sequence). The CDR3, as DNA: TGTGCCAGTAGGATCGTCAGGGCCTTCGGGGATGGCTACACCTTC. Protein product: CASRIVRAFGDGYTF.

This sequence joins TRBV14 and TRBJ1-1, with D possibly TRBD1 on 6 matching bases. The V end was cut by 6 bases, the J end by 8 bases, with 13 bases between. Germline V gene lookup returns CDR1 SGHDN and CDR2 FVKESK. The CDR3 extends over 12 amino acids. Written as DNA, the CDR3 is TGTGCCAGCAGATTGCAGGGGCCAGAAGCTTTCTTT. This gives the protein CASRLQGPEAFF.

V usage is TRBV7-9 and J usage is TRBJ2-2; D gene uncertain. Per germline, CDR1 SEHNR and CDR2 FQNEAQ (reference sequence). This CDR3 has 13 residues. V was shortened by 1 base and J by 7 bases, with 7 bases between the two germline ends. CDR3 residues: CASSLGLRGELFF. The CDR3 coding sequence is TGTGCCAGCAGCTTAGGACTCCGCGGGGAGCTGTTTTTT.

The chain employs TRBV30 and TRBJ1-1; possible D gene TRBD1, 6 bases. The ends were cut back, 1 base at V and 3 bases at J, with 12 bases in the middle. The CDR3 is 14 amino acids. CDR1 is GTSNPN, CDR2 SVGIG, per germline (reference sequence). The CDR3 region is CAWSAGARDTEAFF. The CDR3 coding sequence is TGTGCCTGGAGTGCGGGGGCGAGGGACACTGAAGCTTTCTTT.

The chain is built from TRBV28 and TRBJ1-2; D is undetermined. CDR1 is MDHEN, CDR2 SYDVKM, per germline. CDR3 length: 13 amino acids. The V gene lost 5 bases and the J gene lost 6 bases, with 13 bases spanning the gap. CDR3 DNA: TGTGCCAGCAGTGCCGGGAACTCGCATGGCTACACCTTC. Its protein is CASSAGNSHGYTF.

The chain recombines TRBV7-3 with TRBJ2-2; TRBD2 is a possible D gene (6 bases). This CDR3 is built from 13 residues. Looked up from germline, CDR1 is SGHTA and CDR2 is FQGTGA. V shed 3 bases and J shed 5 bases, with 7 bases lying between them. DNA of the CDR3: TGTGCCAGCAGCTTCGGGAGAACCGGGGAGCTGTTTTTT. Translating it yields CASSFGRTGELFF.

The rearrangement joins TRBV6-5 to TRBJ2-3; D is unresolved. Germline loops: CDR1 MNHEY, CDR2 SVGAGI. This CDR3 is built from 16 residues. Deletions cut 2 bases from V and 1 base from J, with 13 bases between. The DNA for the CDR3 is TGTGCCAGCAGTTACGATCGGCTAGGAGGCACAGATACGCAGTATTTT. Translated: CASSYDRLGGTDTQYF.

The rearrangement links TRBV2 to TRBJ2-3; 8 bases match TRBD2. The CDR3 has 14 amino acids. V dropped 7 bases and J dropped 8; count of bases not matched to a gene: 11. Germline-derived CDR1 and CDR2 are SNHLY and FYNNEI. CDR3 region: CASTLAGIRGTQYF. The CDR3, as DNA: TGTGCCAGCACGCTAGCGGGTATAAGGGGTACGCAGTATTTT.

CDR3 loop: CASSLNGFPYNEQFF. The DNA of the CDR3 is TGTGCCAGCAGTTTAAATGGTTTCCCCTACAATGAGCAGTTCTTC. The rearrangement joins TRBV28 to TRBJ2-1; D is unresolved. The V gene's germline CDR1 is MDHEN and CDR2 SYDVKM. The germline V and J ends were trimmed by 2 bases and 2 bases, with 10 bases remaining between them. The CDR3 is 15 residues long.